A single sample is the source of the 24 T cell receptor beta chains below, sequenced in a study of Tregs in tolerant kidney transplant recipients. Sequencing used immunoSEQ multiplex PCR; TCRdb keeps in-frame clones, though not all of them. The sample has about 48,000 clones. The sample here was CD4+ T cells from blood, taken before the transplant. The source of these receptors is a human donor who received a combined kidney and bone marrow transplant.

A word on this clone: Sequencing ends 3 residues short of the CDR3 end; the germline J gene provides the rest. The rearrangement joins TRBV30 to TRBJ1-2, with D tentatively TRBD1 (5 bases). The length of the CDR3 is 13 residues. Per the germline V gene, CDR1 is GTSNPN and CDR2 is SVGIG (reference sequence). The V gene lost 3 bases and the J gene lost 3 bases, with 11 bases spanning the gap. The DNA read from the CDR3 is TGTGCCTGGAGCCCGTGGGGGGACTATGGC. Translated, it gives CAWSPWGDYG. The whole CDR3 sequence is CAWSPWGDYGYTF.

A note on this clone: The read is 3 residues too short to cover the CDR3 end, so that end is filled in from the germline J gene. The chain is built from TRBV5-6 and TRBJ1-6, with D hard to call. This CDR3 has 12 residues. Trimming left V 2 bases short and J 10 bases short, with 7 bases between. Germline V CDR1 and CDR2: SGHDT, YYEEEE. Partial CDR3 DNA: TGTGCCAGCAGCTTTAGTCGCTCACCC. It encodes CASSFSRSP. The entire CDR3 sequence reads CASSFSRSPLHF.

As regards this clone: The observed sequence ends 3 residues before the CDR3 terminus, with the missing tail filled in from the germline J gene. V and J are TRBV7-2 and TRBJ1-1; D call uncertain. This CDR3 is 13 amino acids long. Per germline, CDR1 SGHTA and CDR2 FQGNSA. V shed 2 bases and J shed 5 bases, with 9 bases lying between them. CDR3 DNA, as far as it was read: TGTGCCAGCAGCTTAAGCGCCGGGACTGAA. Translated: CASSLSAGTE. The CDR3, in full, reads CASSLSAGTEAFF.

CDR3 bases read: TGTGCCAGTAGAGAAGCGGGGTCGTACACCGGGGAG. Protein: CASREAGSYTGE. The entire CDR3 protein reads CASREAGSYTGELFF. The J gene is TRBJ2-2, the V gene TRBV19; 7 bases agree with TRBD2. The read ends 3 residues shy of where the CDR3 ends; the end is completed using the germline J gene. This CDR3 comprises 15 residues. V lost 6 bases and J lost 3; bases outside the gene matches: 7. Germline CDR1 reads LNHDA; CDR2 reads SQIVND (reference sequence).

Concerning this clone: The read stops 3 residues short of the end of the CDR3; the missing end is completed from the germline J gene. The gene calls are TRBV2 and TRBJ1-2; D not resolved. V gave up 8 bases and J gave up 7 bases, with 11 bases separating them. There are 11 residues in the CDR3. Germline V gives CDR1 SNHLY, CDR2 FYNNEI. CDR3 DNA (partial): TGTGCCAGCTCCGAGACTGTTGGC. Translated: CASSETVG. The CDR3 in full is CASSETVGYTF.

With regard to this clone: The CDR3 extends 3 residues past the end of the read, so its final part is completed from the germline J gene. The chain uses TRBV30 and TRBJ1-5, with D perhaps TRBD1 (6 bases). This CDR3 has 15 residues. CDR1 GTSNPN and CDR2 SVGIG come from the germline V gene (reference sequence). V lost 3 bases and J lost 5, with 17 bases in between. This CDR3 reads CAWSHGQYSHQPQHF. The DNA read from the CDR3 is TGTGCCTGGAGCCACGGACAGTATTCCCATCAGCCC. The full variable domain, its missing parts supplied by reference TRBV30 and TRBJ1-5, is SQTIHQWPATLVQPVGSPLSLECTVEGTSNPNLYWYRQAAGRGLQLLFYSVGIGQISSEVPQNLSASRPQDRQFILSSKKLLLSDSGFYLCAWSHGQYSHQPQHFGDGTRLSIL.

Turning to this clone: The read is 3 residues too short to cover the CDR3 end, so that end is filled in from the germline J gene. This rearrangement joins TRBV2 to TRBJ2-7; 8 bases are shared with TRBD1. J was trimmed by 4 bases and V by 10 bases; bases with no gene match: 12. Germline values: CDR1 SNHLY, CDR2 FYNNEI. This CDR3 is built from 14 residues. CDR3 protein: CAIQEDRDHYEQYF. The DNA read from the CDR3 is TGTGCCATTCAAGAGGACAGGGACCATTACGAG. Using reference TRBV2 and TRBJ2-7 for the parts outside the CDR3, the full variable domain is EPEVTQTPSHQVTQMGQEVILRCVPISNHLYFYWYRQILGQKVEFLVSFYNNEISEKSEIFDDQFSVERPDGSNFTLKIRSTKLEDSAMYFCAIQEDRDHYEQYFGPGTRLTVT.

The CDR3 loop is CASSELDKGQPQHF. The CDR3 DNA, read in part, is TGTGCCAGCAGTGAACTCGACAAAGGTCAGCCC. V gene TRBV6-1 combines with J gene TRBJ1-5; D not certain. The CDR3 end lies 3 residues beyond the end of the read and is filled in from the germline J gene. Germline V lookup: CDR1 MNHNS, CDR2 SASEGT. V was shortened by 2 bases and J by 6 bases, with 11 bases between the two germline ends. This CDR3 contains 14 residues.

A note on this clone: The read falls 3 residues short of the CDR3 end, and the missing part is taken from the germline J gene. The V and J genes are TRBV7-2 and TRBJ1-6; 7 positions match TRBD1. The germline V gene has CDR1 SGHTA and CDR2 FQGNSA. V shed 5 bases, J shed 10 bases, and the junction held 5 bases outside the gene matches. The CDR3 length is 13 residues. CDR3 sequence: CASSQGGGSPLHF. The covered CDR3 bases are TGTGCCAGCAGCCAGGGGGGTGGGTCACCC. The variable domain in full, with the rest retrieved from reference TRBV7-2 and TRBJ1-6, is GAGVSQSPSNKVTEKGKDVELRCDPISGHTALYWYRQSLGQGLEFLIYFQGNSAPDKSGLPSDRFSAERTGGSVSTLTIQRTQQEDSAVYLCASSQGGGSPLHFGNGTRLTVT.

Turning to this clone: Distinct nucleotide sequences in the sample also encode this CDR3. The sequenced part of the CDR3 DNA is TGTGCCAGCTCGGCCGACAGGGGAGGCAATCAGCCC. Translated: CASSADRGGNQP. The whole CDR3 reads CASSADRGGNQPQHF. The chain uses TRBV18 and TRBJ1-5; 8 bases map to TRBD1. The CDR3 end falls 3 residues outside the read, so it is completed with the germline J gene. The germline gives CDR1 KGHSH, CDR2 LQKENI. V lost 6 bases and J lost 2; bases outside the gene matches: 6. The CDR3 is 15 amino acids.

Note on this clone: The read terminates 3 residues before the CDR3 end, so the remaining end is supplied by the germline J gene. The gene calls are TRBV18 and TRBJ2-1; D might be TRBD2 (6 bases). The CDR3 consists of 16 residues. Looked up from germline, CDR1 is KGHSH and CDR2 is LQKENI. Deletions cut 0 bases from V and 4 bases from J, with 13 bases between. The CDR3 loop is CASSPPEGGQYNEQFF. The sequenced part of the CDR3 DNA is TGTGCCAGCTCACCACCGGAGGGCGGGCAATACAATGAG.

Remarks on this clone: With the read ending 3 residues before the CDR3 end, the germline J gene is used to fill in that end. V usage is TRBV7-6 and J usage is TRBJ2-7, with 7 bases aligning to TRBD1. The CDR3 is 16 amino acids. The V segment lost 5 bases and the J segment 2 bases; nucleotides outside the gene matches: 12. In germline, CDR1 is SGHVS, CDR2 FNYEAQ. CDR3 DNA, as far as it was read: TGTGCCAGCAGCCAAAGGGTCGGGACAGAGCCCTACGAG. Translation: CASSQRVGTEPYE. The CDR3 in full is CASSQRVGTEPYEQYF.

The CDR3 DNA, read in part, is TGTGCCAGCTCACCGGAATTAACAGGGAAAAACATT. Amino acid sequence: CASSPELTGKNI. The CDR3 reads in full as CASSPELTGKNIQYF. The chain recombines TRBV18 with TRBJ2-4; the D gene is possibly TRBD1 (6 bases). The read ends 3 residues before the CDR3 terminus; that terminus is restored from the germline J gene. Trimming took off 3 bases at V and 4 bases at J, with 13 bases between the two ends. This CDR3 has 15 residues. The germline CDR1 and CDR2 sequences are KGHSH and LQKENI. The variable domain in full, completed from reference TRBV18 and TRBJ2-4, reads NAGVMQNPRHLVRRRGQEARLRCSPMKGHSHVYWYRQLPEEGLKFMVYLQKENIIDESGMPKERFSAEFPKEGPSILRIQQVVRGDSAAYFCASSPELTGKNIQYFGAGTRLSVL.

On this clone itself: Read data end 3 residues before the CDR3 end; the end is taken from the germline J gene. The chain links TRBV20-1 to TRBJ1-4, with 7 nucleotides matching TRBD1. V was clipped by 1 base and J by 3 bases; unmatched bases: 8. The germline gives CDR1 DFQATT, CDR2 SNEGSKA (reference sequence). The CDR3 sequence is 16 residues long. CDR3 amino acids: CSARVVDRAPNEKLFF. The covered CDR3 bases are TGCAGTGCTAGAGTAGTAGACAGGGCCCCTAATGAAAAA.

A remark on this clone: The CDR3 extends 3 residues past the end of the read, so its final part is completed from the germline J gene. This chain joins TRBV20-1 and TRBJ1-4; TRBD1 agrees at 7 bases. The germline gives CDR1 DFQATT, CDR2 SNEGSKA (reference sequence). The CDR3 runs 12 residues. The CDR3 here is CAIDRDFEKLFF. The sequenced part of the CDR3 DNA is TGCGCCATAGACAGGGATTTTGAAAAA.

Details on this clone: The read is 3 residues too short to cover the CDR3 end, so that end is filled in from the germline J gene. The chain couples TRBV30 to TRBJ2-1; TRBD1 aligns across 7 bases. Germline assignment: CDR1 GTSNPN and CDR2 SVGIG (reference sequence). The length of the CDR3 is 14 residues. The ends lost 2 bases at V and 7 bases at J; junction bases unmatched: 8. The covered CDR3 bases are TGTGCCTGGAGTTCGAGGGGGCGCGGGAATGAG. Translated, it gives CAWSSRGRGNE. The full CDR3 protein reads CAWSSRGRGNEQFF.

Here the CDR3 reads CASSPGDTEAFF. The DNA read from the CDR3 is TGTGCCAGTAGTCCAGGGGACACTGAA. This rearrangement joins TRBV19 to TRBJ1-1, with a weak D call TRBD1 (6 bases). The read comes to an end 3 residues before the CDR3 does, leaving the germline J gene to fill in the end. The germline gives CDR1 LNHDA, CDR2 SQIVND (reference sequence). V shed 5 bases and J shed 3 bases, with 7 bases lying between them. The CDR3 extends over 12 amino acids.

Worth noting for this clone: The CDR3 extends 3 residues past the end of the read, so its final part is completed from the germline J gene. V gene TRBV6-1 combines with J gene TRBJ2-7, with D possibly matching TRBD2 (5 bases). The CDR3 contains 13 residues. The germline V gene has CDR1 MNHNS and CDR2 SASEGT. V shed 1 base and J shed 5 bases, with 9 bases lying between them. CDR3 amino acids: CASSEEDWDEQYF. CDR3 DNA (partial): TGTGCCAGCAGTGAAGAGGACTGGGACGAG.

As for this clone: The read stops 3 residues short of the end of the CDR3; the missing end is completed from the germline J gene. The J gene is TRBJ1-2, the V gene TRBV19; D unresolved. CDR1 is LNHDA and CDR2 is SQIVND in the germline V gene (reference sequence). There are 12 residues in the CDR3. V lost 0 bases and J 5 bases, leaving 4 bases between the germline ends. The CDR3 loop reads CASSIDRYGYTF. The DNA read from the CDR3 is TGTGCCAGTAGTATAGACCGTTATGGC.

On this clone: The read ends 3 residues shy of where the CDR3 ends; the end is completed using the germline J gene. The chain uses TRBV7-9 and TRBJ2-7; maybe TRBD1 (5 bases). This CDR3 comprises 13 residues. The V and J ends lost 6 bases and 1 base respectively, with 10 bases between them. The germline V gene encodes CDR1 SEHNR and CDR2 FQNEAQ (reference sequence). The covered CDR3 bases are TGTGCCAGCAGTAGGGCAGGGTCCTACGAG. This encodes CASSRAGSYE. The entire CDR3 sequence reads CASSRAGSYEQYF.

The part of the CDR3 DNA that was read is TGTGCCAGTAGCCGGGACACCTCCTACGAG. Protein sequence: CASSRDTSYE. The whole CDR3 protein reads CASSRDTSYEQYF. The chain joins TRBV19 to TRBJ2-7, with a tentative D call TRBD1 (6 bases). The read stops 3 residues short of the end of the CDR3; the missing end is completed from the germline J gene. Trimming pared 6 bases from V and 0 bases from J, leaving 9 bases between. The CDR3 runs to 13 residues. Germline-derived CDR1 and CDR2 are LNHDA and SQIVND (reference sequence).

About this clone itself: The sequenced fragment ends 3 residues before the CDR3 boundary, so the rest is inferred from the germline J gene. This chain links TRBV5-1 with TRBJ1-1; the match to TRBD1 covers 8 bases. The CDR3 covers 16 residues. With V trimmed by 0 bases and J by 6 bases, 10 bases remained unmatched. CDR1 and CDR2 from the germline V gene are SGHRS and YFSETQ. The CDR3 sequence: CASSLAPGTGGPEAFF. The CDR3 DNA, read in part, is TGCGCCAGCAGCTTGGCTCCCGGGACAGGAGGACCTGAA.

The CDR3 here is CASSLDWAGNQPQHF. CDR3 DNA (partial): TGTGCCAGCAGCTTAGATTGGGCAGGAAATCAGCCC. The V and J genes are TRBV7-9 and TRBJ1-5, with D unclear. Read coverage stops 3 residues before the CDR3 terminus; the germline J gene supplies the remainder. This CDR3 is built from 15 residues. CDR1 is SEHNR, CDR2 FQNEAQ, per germline (reference sequence). With 1 base removed from V and 4 bases from J, the gap between germline ends came to 11 bases.

Turning to this clone: The read falls 3 residues short of the CDR3 end, and the missing part is taken from the germline J gene. The chain recombines TRBV19 with TRBJ2-7; D perhaps matches TRBD2 (5 bases). This CDR3 contains 13 residues. Germline CDR1 is LNHDA and CDR2 is SQIVND (reference sequence). Trimming removed 3 bases at V and 4 bases at J, with 10 bases between. CDR3 sequence: CASSIQAEYEQYF. Partial CDR3 DNA: TGTGCCAGTAGTATTCAAGCGGAGTACGAG.